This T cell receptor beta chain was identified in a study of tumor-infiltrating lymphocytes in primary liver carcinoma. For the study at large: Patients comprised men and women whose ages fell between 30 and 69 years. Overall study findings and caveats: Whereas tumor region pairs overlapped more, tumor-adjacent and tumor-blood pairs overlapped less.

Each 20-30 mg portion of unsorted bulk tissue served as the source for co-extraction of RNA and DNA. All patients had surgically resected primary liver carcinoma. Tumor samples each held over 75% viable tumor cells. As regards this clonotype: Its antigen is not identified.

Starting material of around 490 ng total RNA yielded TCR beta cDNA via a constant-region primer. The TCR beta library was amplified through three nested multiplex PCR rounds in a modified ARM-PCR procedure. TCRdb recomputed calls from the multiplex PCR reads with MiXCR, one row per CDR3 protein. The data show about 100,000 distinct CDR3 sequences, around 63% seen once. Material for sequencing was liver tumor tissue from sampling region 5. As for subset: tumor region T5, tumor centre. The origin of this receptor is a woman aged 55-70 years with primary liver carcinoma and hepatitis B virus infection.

CDR3 sequence (DNA): TGTGCCAGCAGCCCCTGGGACAGGGGGTTCATTGAAGCTTTCTTT. Protein product: CASSPWDRGFIEAFF. V gene TRBV6-2 or TRBV6-3 combines with J gene TRBJ1-1, with 11 bases fitting TRBD1. Germline assignment: CDR1 MNHEY and CDR2 SVGEGT. J was trimmed by 7 bases and V by 6 bases; bases with no gene match: 10. CDR3 size: 15 residues.